This TCR beta chain was sequenced during a study of cytomegalovirus exposure and HLA in healthy donors. J was trimmed by 10 bases and V by 3 bases; bases with no gene match: 12. The CDR3 runs to 16 residues. CDR1 is MDHEN and CDR2 is SYDVKM in the germline V gene. In the PCR, 60 Vbeta and 13 Jbeta primers were used. Measured with immunoSEQ multiplex PCR; TCRdb has only the in-frame clones, and not every one. The table has 110,000 or so clones, 77% seen once. This receptor was obtained from a man aged 35-49 years in good health and CMV-seropositive. V is TRBV28 and J is TRBJ1-6; TRBD1 matches 7 bases. Sequencing input: PBMCs. The CDR3 reads CASSFLMTGQASPLHF. CDR3 nucleotide sequence: TGTGCCAGCAGTTTCCTTATGACAGGGCAAGCGTCACCCCTCCACTTT.